These 10 T cell receptor beta chains came from one sample sequenced in a study of monozygotic twins with inflammatory bowel disease. Following a re-call of the 5' RACE reads, TCRdb has one entry per CDR3 protein and lacks DNA. The ten top clones account for 1.9%, within a sample of 93,000 or so distinct CDR3 sequences. The sample taken for sequencing was blood. Receptors were obtained from a human donor with ulcerative colitis or Crohn's disease, or a healthy co-twin of an affected twin (not recorded which).

This chain joins TRBV29-1 and TRBJ2-7; the D call from TCRdb, TRBD1, cannot be confirmed without DNA. Germline CDR1 is SQVTM and CDR2 is ANQGSEA. The CDR3 totals 12 residues. The CDR3 spells CSVGEGGNEQYF.

The V and J genes are TRBV20-1 and TRBJ2-3. The V gene's germline CDR1 is DFQATT and CDR2 SNEGSKA (reference sequence). The CDR3 consists of 14 residues. The CDR3 sequence: CSARLGTSTDTQYF.

The rearrangement links TRBV2 to TRBJ2-4; TCRdb outputs TRBD1, but without DNA this stays unchecked. CDR1 and CDR2 (germline): SNHLY, FYNNEI. The length of the CDR3 is 14 residues. CDR3 in amino acids: CASGTELAKNIQYF.

CDR3: CASSLMTGFGYTF. The V and J genes are TRBV5-1 and TRBJ1-2; TCRdb names TRBD1, which stays unverified in the absence of DNA. This CDR3 has 13 residues. The germline V gene encodes CDR1 SGHRS and CDR2 YFSETQ.

V gene TRBV18 combines with J gene TRBJ2-3; there is no DNA to check the TCRdb D call of TRBD1. This CDR3 has 12 residues. Germline CDR1 reads KGHSH; CDR2 reads LQKENI. The CDR3 reads CASSLGVDTQYF.

V and J are TRBV21-1 and TRBJ2-6; TCRdb returns TRBD2, unconfirmable since there is no DNA. TRBV21-1 is a documented pseudogene. The CDR3 contains 15 residues. The CDR3 protein is CASSKLRVKTNVLTF.

This chain connects TRBV7-2 to TRBJ2-5; TCRdb returns TRBD2, unconfirmable since there is no DNA. Germline V lookup: CDR1 SGHTA, CDR2 FQGNSA. The CDR3 sequence is 12 residues long. The CDR3 spells CASSPPPGTQYF.

This rearrangement joins TRBV18 to TRBJ2-7; TCRdb reports TRBD1, a call that lacks DNA to check it against. The CDR3 consists of 15 residues. Germline CDR1 KGHSH, CDR2 LQKENI. The CDR3 loop reads CASSPGEGVAYEQYF. Using reference TRBV18 and TRBJ2-7 for the parts outside the CDR3, the full variable domain is NAGVMQNPRHLVRRRGQEARLRCSPMKGHSHVYWYRQLPEEGLKFMVYLQKENIIDESGMPKERFSAEFPKEGPSILRIQQVVRGDSAAYFCASSPGEGVAYEQYFGPGTRLTVT.

The J gene is TRBJ2-1, the V gene TRBV4-3; no DNA is available, so the TRBD2 call from TCRdb remains unchecked. The V gene's germline CDR1 is LGHNA and CDR2 YSLEER. The CDR3 runs to 19 residues. This CDR3 is CASSQGGLAGGSSYNEQFF.

The genes are TRBV12-3 or TRBV12-4 and TRBJ1-4. This CDR3 contains 17 residues. This CDR3 reads CASSSRRWRRGEEKLFF.